This passage covers 8 T cell receptor beta chains from one sample sequenced in a study of T cell repertoires in cytomegalovirus infection. TCRdb reprocessed the reads via MiXCR and lists one record per CDR3 protein. The sample holds about 770,000 distinct CDR3 sequences, approximately 32% seen once. The antigens these receptors bind are not known. Sequencing was performed on cultured CD8+ T cells from PBMCs, taken from culture after CMV antigen stimulation. The receptors derive from a human donor in good health (CMV status not recorded). Some clones in this sample may be carry-over from other donors' samples.

CDR3 coding DNA: TGTGCCAGCAGTTACTCCGACAGGTTCCACAAGTATGGCTACACCTTC. Translated, it gives CASSYSDRFHKYGYTF. This chain joins TRBV6-5 and TRBJ1-2; D might be TRBD1 (6 bases). Germline V gene lookup returns CDR1 MNHEY and CDR2 SVGAGI. V was cut by 0 bases and J by 5 bases, with 16 bases left in between. CDR3 size: 16 residues.

The rearrangement uses TRBV2 and TRBJ2-3, with D maybe TRBD1 (5 bases). There are 12 residues in the CDR3. With 8 bases removed from V and 2 bases from J, the gap between germline ends came to 8 bases. Germline CDR1 SNHLY, CDR2 FYNNEI. The CDR3 bases are TGTGCCAGCGGGGCCGCCACAGATACGCAGTATTTT. Translating it yields CASGAATDTQYF.

The rearrangement joins TRBV9 to TRBJ2-5; D ambiguous. Germline CDR1 reads SGDLS; CDR2 reads YYNGEE. V lost 3 bases to trimming and J lost 7 bases, with 19 bases between them. This CDR3 has 15 amino acids. The CDR3: CASSAETRAGGTQYF. The DNA of the CDR3 is TGTGCCAGCAGCGCAGAGACTCGAGCAGGCGGGACCCAGTACTTC.

The J gene is TRBJ1-5, the V gene TRBV7-6, with 7 bases matching TRBD1. The CDR3 extends over 16 amino acids. Germline V lookup: CDR1 SGHVS, CDR2 FNYEAQ. V gave up 5 bases and J gave up 1 base; unmatched junction bases: 8. For the CDR3, the DNA is TGTGCCAGCAGCGAAAGAACAGGGGACAGCAATCAGCCCCAGCATTTT. It encodes CASSERTGDSNQPQHF. The full variable domain, rest sourced from reference TRBV7-6 and TRBJ1-5, is GAGVSQSPRYKVTKRGQDVALRCDPISGHVSLYWYRQALGQGPEFLTYFNYEAQQDKSGLPNDRFSAERPEGSISTLTIQRTEQRDSAMYRCASSERTGDSNQPQHFGDGTRLSIL.

Note on this clonotype: A much bigger clone sits one base away, suggesting this may be a read error. The V gene is TRBV12-3 or TRBV12-4, the J gene TRBJ2-5; a weak D match, TRBD1 (6 bases). The CDR3 loop spans 12 amino acids. The ends were cut back, 5 bases at V and 4 bases at J, with 8 bases in the middle. The CDR3 is CASSTGLETQYF. CDR3 bases: TGTGCCAGCAGTACAGGGTTAGAGACCCAGTACTTC.

This clonotype was seen more than once but under ten times. The gene calls are TRBV11-2 and TRBJ2-5, with unresolved D. From germline, CDR1 is SGHAT and CDR2 FQNNGV. The CDR3 loop spans 12 amino acids. V lost 2 bases and J 7 bases, leaving 8 bases between the germline ends. The CDR3 sequence is CASSLNEGTQYF. The CDR3 DNA reads as TGTGCCAGCAGCTTAAACGAAGGGACCCAGTACTTC.

The genes are TRBV28 and TRBJ2-7, with 9 bases identical to TRBD2. J lost 3 bases, V lost 10 bases, and 16 bases had no gene match. CDR1 is MDHEN, CDR2 SYDVKM, per germline. The CDR3 has 16 residues. The chain's CDR3 is CATRGSSGGTYYEQYV. The CDR3 DNA is TGTGCCACCCGAGGGAGTAGCGGGGGTACTTACTACGAGCAGTACGTC.

The rearrangement joins TRBV6-6 to TRBJ1-1; weak D call: TRBD1 (6 bases). The CDR3 is 15 residues long. With 4 bases removed from V and 0 bases from J, the gap between germline ends came to 12 bases. Germline loops: CDR1 MNHNY, CDR2 SVGAGI (reference sequence). CDR3 sequence reads: CASSSSRDMNTEAFF. For the CDR3, the DNA is TGTGCCAGCAGTTCCTCCAGGGACATGAACACTGAAGCTTTCTTT.